The present entry profiles one TCR beta chain with its context. The RNA input was roughly 0.5 to 1 ug, and it was reverse transcribed with random hexamers. The immunoSEQ assay covered 54 Vbeta and 13 Jbeta segments for CDR3. TCRdb itself ran the immunoSEQ multiplex PCR reads through MiXCR, one entry per CDR3 protein. The repertoire includes some 26,000 distinct CDR3 sequences, roughly 93% of them detected once, and 0.63% sits in the top ten. The data belong to a study of CD8 T cells in Susac syndrome. Germline CDR1 and CDR2: LGHNA and YSLEER. The CDR3 contains 14 residues. V lost 0 bases and J lost 0, with 6 bases in between.

The genes are TRBV4-3 and TRBJ2-7; D ambiguous. This clonotype was obtained from a human donor with Susac syndrome. The sequencing sample was made of CD8+ T cells from PBMCs. The CDR3 loop reads CASSQDVGSYEQYF. In DNA, the CDR3 is TGCGCCAGCAGCCAAGATGTCGGCTCCTACGAGCAGTACTTC.